This TCR beta chain was sequenced in a study of shared clonotypes between healthy human individuals. The overall study: Sampling drew on donors who were a couple of women and a few men aged 18 to 49. Broader study findings: Compared with clonotypes that all four donors shared, non-shared clonotypes had lower generation probabilities.

A remark on this clone: Its antigen remains unidentified.

Division of CD4+ cells produced a CD45RA+ naive subset and a CD45RA-negative memory subset. This CDR3 is built from 11 residues. The V gene's germline CDR1 is SGHTS and CDR2 YDEGEE. V lost 1 base, J lost 12 bases, and 1 base stayed unmatched. TCRdb keeps only in-frame clones here, not all; method: immunoSEQ multiplex PCR. There are a few million clones in the sample; roughly 93% occur only once, and approximately 0.4% lies in the top ten. The sequence was obtained from a man aged 18 to 29 in good health. Some clones in this sample may be carry-over from other donors' samples. The chain recombines TRBV5-8 with TRBJ2-1; 7 nucleotides align to TRBD2. The sequencing input was naive CD4+ T cells from PBMCs. Subset reported: CD45RA+ positively selected. The CDR3 protein is CASSLTGGQFF. The CDR3 nucleotides are TGTGCCAGCAGCTTGACGGGAGGGCAGTTCTTC.